This TCR beta chain came from a study of T cell responses to AZD1222 COVID-19 vaccine (dated by TCRdb to the early 2020s). The study in broad terms: AZD1222 recipients with second doses at about 4 weeks or about 12 weeks were pooled, because spike-specific TCR depth and breadth did not differ between schedules. A total of about 250 trial participants underwent TCR sequencing, of whom some 200 had received two doses of AZD1222 and approximately 26 had received two doses of the MenACWY control vaccine. Enrollment into the trials was organized by age into subgroups of 18-55, 56-69 and 70-plus years, and those subgroups contained about 160, 30 and 59 TCR-sequenced participants, respectively. Study-wide findings and limitations: After two AZD1222 doses, both the breadth and the depth of spike-specific TCRs were significantly higher than at day 0 and than in MenACWY recipients. Only six or seven AZD1222 recipients were SARS-CoV-2 seropositive at baseline, limiting conclusions about previously exposed vaccinees. Because no day 14 peak-response samples were available, the repertoires could be characterized only after the peak T cell response. The 56-69-year group was small, and its depth increase did not reach significance, likely because of low power. Reportedly, almost half of the unique spike-specific TCRs recognized epitopes lying outside the regions that are mutated in the B.1.351 and B.1.1.7 variants. The whole spike protein was spanned by vaccine-associated CD4 TCRs, and dominant responses were seen in regions 160-218 and 743-854. Participants were mostly white British and included more females than males, and it was suggested by the authors that clonal diversity may have been underestimated.

The germline V gene (reference sequence) supplies CDR1 SGHNT and CDR2 YYREEE. V was cut back by 3 bases and J by 3 bases, leaving a gap of 16 bases between them. Including cysteine and phenylalanine, the CDR3 has 16 amino acids. The DNA shown is the 48-base CDR3, in frame from base 1. The CDR3 regions of human TCRbeta chains were subjected to immunosequencing. The original pipeline was this. Repertoire TCRs were matched against a reference library of SARS-CoV-2-specific TCRs generated with the MIRA antigen-specificity platform. Breadth was defined as the fraction of unique TCRs that were SARS-CoV-2-associated. Depth was defined as the fraction of total T cells that were SARS-CoV-2-associated. Using the MIRA data, each spike-specific TCR was mapped to the spike region that the TCR reacts to and placed in a CD4 or CD8 class. Log10-transformed breadth and depth values were compared by one-way ANOVA with Sidak's multiple comparisons tests. In its TCRdb copy, this immuneACCESS table keeps in-frame sequences only and misses some clones. Where compared with another copy, unresolved V genes explain less than half of these, and the others have no known cause. The V and J calls and the clone size are those of that table, but D and trimming were determined from the DNA. In all, the sample holds around 77,000 clones, and roughly 90% of those were seen once. Roughly 2.7% of the sample rests with the top ten.

In light of the paper, this sample's time point label describes: baseline before first vaccination. Vaccinee samples were obtained from the UK trials COV001 and COV002, which included a single-blind randomized controlled phase 2/3 trial of AZD1222 (ChAdOx1 nCoV-19) in healthy adults. For TCRbeta chain sequencing, PBMC samples were collected from trial participants at day 0 and at day 28 after the second dose. This clone was seen a handful of times. What antigen it recognizes has not been identified. No clone much larger than this one lies a single base away; base qualities are absent. In this chain, TRBV5-4 is recombined with TRBJ2-1; D gene: possibly TRBD1, on 6 matching bases. The starting material was peripheral blood, obtained on day 0 of AZD1222 vaccination. The sequence came from an adult in good health. CDR3 loop: CASSSLGQGLYNEQFF. The bases are TGTGCCAGCAGCTCCCTCGGGCAGGGGCTCTACAATGAGCAGTTCTTC.